The present entry profiles one TCR beta chain with its context. This sample is part of a study of blood T cell repertoires in COVID-19. Clones were sequenced by immunoSEQ multiplex PCR, and TCRdb holds only the in-frame ones, with some missing. The sample carries 300,000 or so clones, 90% recorded once. The sequence was collected from a woman aged 40-49 years with acute or convalescent COVID-19. The sample consisted of peripheral blood.

The CDR3 spells CASAEEDRNTEAFF. CDR3 nucleotides: TGTGCCAGCGCCGAAGAAGACAGGAACACTGAAGCTTTCTTT. V is TRBV4-2 and J is TRBJ1-1; D might be TRBD1 (5 bases). The length of the CDR3 is 14 residues. CDR1 LGHNA and CDR2 YNFKEQ come from the germline V gene. Trimming pared 8 bases from V and 1 base from J, leaving 14 bases between.